The rows below give T cell receptor beta chains drawn from one sample of a study of resident and recirculating memory T cells in vitiligo. The table came from immunoSEQ multiplex PCR; TCRdb's copy has only in-frame clones and leaves some out. The sample includes about 76,000 clones, just over 90% of them seen just once. What was sequenced was blood. These receptors were taken from a male donor with vitiligo. Each CDR3 is given with its conserved first and last residue. A D gene is named only where the DNA matches it firmly. Size is stated for part of the rows, as once, few or many counts, or as a class when the clone is expanded.

D gene,clone size,J gene,V gene,CDR3 DNA,CDR3 protein
TRBD1,few,TRBJ1-5,TRBV7-2,TGTGCCAGCAGCTCTTGGACAGGGGATCAGCCCCAGCATTTT,CASSSWTGDQPQHF
.,.,TRBJ2-7,TRBV30,TGTGCCTGGAGGGGCGGGCGGCTCTACGAGCAGTACTTC,CAWRGGRLYEQYF
TRBD2,.,TRBJ2-3,TRBV4-3,TGCGCCAGCAGCCAATGGACTAGCGGCACAGATACGCAGTATTTT,CASSQWTSGTDTQYF
TRBD2,few,TRBJ2-7,TRBV28,TGTGCCAGCAGTTTACCGGGAGGGCCCTACGAGCAGTACTTC,CASSLPGGPYEQYF
TRBD2,.,TRBJ2-6,TRBV15,TGTGCCACCAGTCCCACGGGGGGGTCCAACGTCCTGACTTTC,CATSPTGGSNVLTF
TRBD2,.,TRBJ2-5,TRBV28,TGTGCCAGCAAGACTAGCGGCGTCTTAGAGACCCAGTACTTC,CASKTSGVLETQYF
TRBD2,.,TRBJ2-7,TRBV30,TGTGCCTGGAGTGGGAGTTTCGGGGGACTAGCGGGGAGAGGCCCCCACGAGCAGTACTTC,CAWSGSFGGLAGRGPHEQYF
.,.,TRBJ2-7,TRBV5-1,TGCGCCAGCAGCTTGGGCGGTTACGAGCAGTACTTC,CASSLGGYEQYF
.,.,TRBJ2-7,TRBV4-3,TGCGCCAGCAGCCAAGATCGGTTCCACGAGCAGTACTTC,CASSQDRFHEQYF
.,.,TRBJ1-1,TRBV27,TGTGCCACCCCCCCGGGGGGAAAAGGGAACACTGAAGCTTTCTTT,CATPPGGKGNTEAFF
TRBD2,.,TRBJ2-5,TRBV14,TGTGCCAGCAGCCGAGCGGGAGGTGCCCAAGAGACCCAGTACTTC,CASSRAGGAQETQYF
.,.,TRBJ2-2,TRBV6-6,TGTGCCAGCAGTTATGCGGAGGCCGGGGAGCTGTTTTTT,CASSYAEAGELFF
TRBD1,.,TRBJ1-1,TRBV9,TGTGCCAGCAGCAAGGACAGGGGCGGCGAAGCTTTCTTT,CASSKDRGGEAFF
.,.,TRBJ2-7,TRBV2,TGTGCCAGCACCTCGGGGTTCTACGAGCAGTACTTC,CASTSGFYEQYF
TRBD1,.,TRBJ1-1,TRBV29-1,TGCAGCGTTGTAAGGGGGCCGGGGAACACTGAAGCTTTCTTT,CSVVRGPGNTEAFF
.,.,TRBJ2-7,TRBV18,TGTACCAGCTCACGTTCCGACGGGGACTACGAGCAGTACTTC,CTSSRSDGDYEQYF
.,.,TRBJ2-1,TRBV29-1,TGCAGCGTTCGGTTCTTGCACAATGAGCAGTTCTTC,CSVRFLHNEQFF
.,.,TRBJ2-7,TRBV9,TGTGCCAGCAGCGTAGCCCCCGTAGTTCTCAACGAGCAGTACTTC,CASSVAPVVLNEQYF
.,once,TRBJ2-7,TRBV11-2,TGTGCCAGCAGCTTAGATGTCCAGGGGTCCTACGAGCAGTACTTC,CASSLDVQGSYEQYF
.,.,TRBJ2-7,TRBV27,TGTGCCAGCAGGGACGGGGGAGGCTCCTACGAGCAGTACTTC,CASRDGGGSYEQYF
.,.,TRBJ1-2,TRBV6-5,TGTGCCAGCAGTTACGGCAGGGCCCAGGAGGGCTACACCTTC,CASSYGRAQEGYTF
TRBD1,once,TRBJ2-7,TRBV27,TGTGCCAGCAGTTTCCCCGGACAGGGGTACTACGAGCAGTACTTC,CASSFPGQGYYEQYF
.,.,TRBJ2-5,TRBV28,TGTGCCAGCACCATTAGGGGGACGGACCGACGACGCCAAGAGACCCAGTACTTC,CASTIRGTDRRRQETQYF
.,.,TRBJ1-3,TRBV18,TGTGCCAGCTCACCTGGGGGGACCCCCTCTGGAAACACCATATATTTT,CASSPGGTPSGNTIYF
.,.,TRBJ2-7,TRBV6-6,TGTGCCAGCAGTTATGGACAGAACTCCTACGAGCAGTACTTC,CASSYGQNSYEQYF
TRBD2,.,TRBJ2-4,TRBV5-4,TGTGCCAGCAGCTCCTTCACTAGCGGGATAGCCAAAAACATTCAGTACTTC,CASSSFTSGIAKNIQYF
.,once,TRBJ2-3,TRBV5-1,TGCGCCAGCAGTCCGGGGGTGGATACGCAGTATTTT,CASSPGVDTQYF
TRBD2,.,TRBJ2-3,TRBV27,TGTGCCAGCAGTTTAAGGGGACTAGCGGGGCCTGTCGTTTTCACAGATACGCAGTATTTT,CASSLRGLAGPVVFTDTQYF
.,.,TRBJ1-1,TRBV23-1,TGCGCCAGCAGTACCGACAGACTGAACACTGAAGCTTTCTTT,CASSTDRLNTEAFF
TRBD2,.,TRBJ2-2,TRBV9,TGTGCCAGCAGCACGGGACTAGCAACCGGGGAGCTGTTTTTT,CASSTGLATGELFF
TRBD1,.,TRBJ2-2,TRBV5-1,TGCGCCAGCAGCTTAGGGGGCGCTAACACCGGGGAGCTGTTTTTT,CASSLGGANTGELFF
TRBD1,.,TRBJ1-1,TRBV4-1,TGCGCCAGCAGCCAAGACTGGGACAGGAACACTGAAGCTTTCTTT,CASSQDWDRNTEAFF
TRBD2,.,TRBJ2-1,TRBV7-3,TGTGCCAGCAGCTTAACTGGGGGAGGGAGCTATGAGCAGTTCTTC,CASSLTGGGSYEQFF
.,.,TRBJ2-1,TRBV16,TGTGCCAGCAGCCAATCAAATCAACCGGGGGATGAGCAGTTCTTC,CASSQSNQPGDEQFF
.,once,TRBJ2-1,TRBV28,TGTGCCAGCACATCTACAGTTCTCTCCTACAATGAGCAGTTCTTC,CASTSTVLSYNEQFF
.,.,TRBJ2-7,TRBV5-8,TGTGCCAGCAGCTTCGCAGGCAGCTCCTACGAGCAGTACTTC,CASSFAGSSYEQYF
.,.,TRBJ2-7,TRBV27,TGTGCCAGCAGCTTCACCGGGTTCTTTTACGAGCAGTACTTC,CASSFTGFFYEQYF
.,.,TRBJ2-1,TRBV28,TGTGCCGCGGGGTCCTACAATGAGCAGTTCTTC,CAAGSYNEQFF
TRBD1,.,TRBJ1-2,TRBV28,TGTGCCAGCAGTTCTCAGGGGGGTGGCTATGGCTACACCTTC,CASSSQGGGYGYTF
TRBD1,.,TRBJ2-7,TRBV7-9,TGTGCCAGCAGCTTAGTAGGGACAGGGGGTACCTACGAGCAGTACTTC,CASSLVGTGGTYEQYF
.,.,TRBJ2-7,TRBV4-1,TGCGCCAGCAGCCAGATGGAGGGAGGTGGCTACGAGCAGTACTTC,CASSQMEGGGYEQYF
.,.,TRBJ2-3,TRBV30,TGTGCCTGGAGTGATTCAGCGGCCACAGATACGCAGTATTTT,CAWSDSAATDTQYF
.,once,TRBJ2-5,TRBV2,TGTGCCAGCAGTGACCGCGGAGCCCAGTACTTC,CASSDRGAQYF
.,.,TRBJ1-3,TRBV28,TGTGCCAGCAGTTTAGTTTACAGCTCTGGAAACACCATATATTTT,CASSLVYSSGNTIYF
.,once,TRBJ2-5,TRBV19,TGTGCCAGTAGTAACTTCGGGCGGGGACTGTCCCCAGAGACCCAGTACTTC,CASSNFGRGLSPETQYF
.,.,TRBJ2-2,TRBV5-1,TGCGCCAGCAGCTTGGGGCGGGGATCCGGGGAGCTGTTTTTT,CASSLGRGSGELFF
TRBD1,.,TRBJ1-1,TRBV13,TGTGCCAGCAGCTACAGGGGGGACACTGAAGCTTTCTTT,CASSYRGDTEAFF
TRBD1,.,TRBJ2-7,TRBV28,TGTGCCAGCCCTGTGGGACAGATCTACTACGAGCAGTACTTC,CASPVGQIYYEQYF
TRBD2,once,TRBJ2-3,TRBV7-3,TGTGCCAGCAGCTTAGCCCGGACTAGCGGGAGAGGGGGAGATACGCAGTATTTT,CASSLARTSGRGGDTQYF
TRBD1,once,TRBJ2-2,TRBV11-2,TGTGCCAGCAGTCATCCCCGGGGACAGAAGAACACCGGGGAGCTGTTTTTT,CASSHPRGQKNTGELFF
TRBD1,.,TRBJ1-2,TRBV13,TGTGCCAGCAGCTTACTCCGGGACAGGGGTCTTGGCTACACCTTC,CASSLLRDRGLGYTF
TRBD1,.,TRBJ2-1,TRBV27,TGTGCCAGCAGTTTCCGGGACAGCTCCTACAATGAGCAGTTCTTC,CASSFRDSSYNEQFF
TRBD2,once,TRBJ2-7,TRBV27,TGTGCCAGCAGGAACGGACTAGCGGGGCGGGACGAGCAGTACTTC,CASRNGLAGRDEQYF